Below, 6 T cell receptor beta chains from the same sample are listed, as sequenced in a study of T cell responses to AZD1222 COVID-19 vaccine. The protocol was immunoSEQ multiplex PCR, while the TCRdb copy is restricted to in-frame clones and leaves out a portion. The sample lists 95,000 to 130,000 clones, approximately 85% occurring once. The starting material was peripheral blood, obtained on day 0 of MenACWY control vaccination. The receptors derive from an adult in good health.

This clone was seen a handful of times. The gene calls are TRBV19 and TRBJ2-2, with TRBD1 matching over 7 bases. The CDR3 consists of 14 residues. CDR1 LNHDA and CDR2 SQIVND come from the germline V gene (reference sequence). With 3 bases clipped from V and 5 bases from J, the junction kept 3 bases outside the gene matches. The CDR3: CASSIDRVTGELFF. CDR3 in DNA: TGTGCCAGTAGTATCGACAGGGTGACCGGGGAGCTGTTTTTT.

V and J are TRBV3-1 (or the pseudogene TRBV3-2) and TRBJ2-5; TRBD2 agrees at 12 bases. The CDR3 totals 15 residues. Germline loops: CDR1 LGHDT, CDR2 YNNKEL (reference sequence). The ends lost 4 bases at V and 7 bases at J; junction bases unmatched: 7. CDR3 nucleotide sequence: TGTGCCAGCAGCCCGACTAGCGGGGGCCGCATGACCCAGTACTTC. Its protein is CASSPTSGGRMTQYF.

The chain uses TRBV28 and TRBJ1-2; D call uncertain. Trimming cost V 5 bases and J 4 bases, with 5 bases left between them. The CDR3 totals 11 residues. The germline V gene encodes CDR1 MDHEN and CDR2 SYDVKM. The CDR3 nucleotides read TGTGCCAGCAGTGCCGGCTATGGCTACACCTTC. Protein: CASSAGYGYTF.

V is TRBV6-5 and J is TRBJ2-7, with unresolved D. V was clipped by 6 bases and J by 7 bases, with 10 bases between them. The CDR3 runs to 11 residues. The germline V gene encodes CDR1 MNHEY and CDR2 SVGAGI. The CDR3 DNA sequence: TGTGCCAGCAGCACTTCGAGAGAGCAGTACTTC. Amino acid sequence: CASSTSREQYF.

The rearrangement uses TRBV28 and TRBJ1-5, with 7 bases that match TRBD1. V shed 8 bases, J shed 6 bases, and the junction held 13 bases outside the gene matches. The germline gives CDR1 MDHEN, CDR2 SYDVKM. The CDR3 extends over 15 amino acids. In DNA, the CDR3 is TGTGCCAGCCTCCAAGCCGGACAGGACACTCAGCCCCAGCATTTT. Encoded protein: CASLQAGQDTQPQHF. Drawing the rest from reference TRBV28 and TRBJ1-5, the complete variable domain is DVKVTQSSRYLVKRTGEKVFLECVQDMDHENMFWYRQDPGLGLRLIYFSYDVKMKEKGDIPEGYSVSREKKERFSLILESASTNQTSMYLCASLQAGQDTQPQHFGDGTRLSIL.

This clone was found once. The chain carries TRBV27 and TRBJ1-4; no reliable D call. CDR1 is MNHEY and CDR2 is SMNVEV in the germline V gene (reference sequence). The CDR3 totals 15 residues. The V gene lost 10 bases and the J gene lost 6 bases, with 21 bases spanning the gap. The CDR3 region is CATPIKGRPYEKLFF. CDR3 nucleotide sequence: TGTGCCACCCCCATAAAGGGCAGACCTTATGAAAAACTGTTTTTT.